These 20 T cell receptor beta chains came from one sample sequenced in a study of blood T cell repertoires in COVID-19. The table came from immunoSEQ multiplex PCR; TCRdb's copy has only in-frame clones and leaves some out. The sample yields 20,000 to 30,000 clones, 90% to 95% seen once. Material: peripheral blood. These receptors were collected from a woman in her fifties or sixties with active COVID-19.

This rearrangement joins TRBV27 to TRBJ1-4, with TRBD1 matching over 7 bases. V was pared by 7 bases and J by 5 bases, with 7 bases of the junction left unmatched. CDR1 is MNHEY, CDR2 SMNVEV, per germline (reference sequence). CDR3 length: 14 residues. The CDR3 DNA reads as TGTGCCAGCATCGTGGGACAGTTAAATGAAAAACTGTTTTTT. Its translation: CASIVGQLNEKLFF.

The chain carries TRBV2 and TRBJ1-1; D unresolved. This CDR3 has 13 amino acids. CDR1 is SNHLY, CDR2 FYNNEI, per germline. V was clipped by 3 bases and J by 3 bases, with 8 bases between them. CDR3 sequence: CASSDESYTEAFF. The CDR3, as DNA: TGTGCCAGCAGTGATGAAAGCTACACTGAAGCTTTCTTT.

This clone came up once. The V call is TRBV28, the J call TRBJ2-5; TRBD1 agrees at 9 bases. The CDR3 length is 17 residues. Germline CDR1 is MDHEN and CDR2 is SYDVKM. Losses at the gene ends were 2 bases for V and 2 bases for J; bases not matched to a gene: 9. CDR3 nucleotide sequence: TGTGCCAGCAGTTTAGATCAAGTGGGGACAGGGCAAGAGACCCAGTACTTC. As protein: CASSLDQVGTGQETQYF.

This clone was seen a few times. The V gene is TRBV6-4, the J gene TRBJ2-7; TRBD1 matches 9 bases. Trimming removed 5 bases from V and 1 base from J; junction bases left unmatched: 3. The germline V gene has CDR1 MRHNA and CDR2 SNTAGT. The CDR3 is made up of 14 amino acids. The CDR3 is CASSPGTGSYEQYF. The CDR3 DNA sequence: TGTGCCAGCAGTCCCGGGACAGGGTCCTACGAGCAGTACTTC.

This clone was recorded once. The chain joins TRBV5-6 to TRBJ2-1, with a tentative D call TRBD1 (7 bases). Germline-derived CDR1 and CDR2 are SGHDT and YYEEEE. There are 16 residues in the CDR3. Trimming took 6 bases from V and 8 from J, leaving 24 bases between them. The CDR3 loop reads CASTVEGGGISYEQFF. DNA for the CDR3: TGTGCCAGCACCGTGGAAGGGGGCGGGATTTCATATGAGCAGTTCTTC.

This clone has a single count. The chain carries TRBV11-3 and TRBJ1-2; 8 positions agree with TRBD1. V lost 5 bases, J lost 13 bases, and 12 bases stayed unmatched. CDR3 length: 13 amino acids. The germline V gene encodes CDR1 SGHNT and CDR2 YENEEA. The CDR3 DNA follows: TGTGCCAGCAGCCCCCCGGGACAGGTTTCGATCACCTTC. Translation gives CASSPPGQVSITF.

V usage is TRBV27 and J usage is TRBJ2-1; a weak D match, TRBD1 (6 bases). This CDR3 has 15 residues. V gave up 6 bases and J gave up 2 bases, with 14 bases separating them. CDR1 is MNHEY and CDR2 is SMNVEV in the germline V gene (reference sequence). CDR3 DNA: TGTGCCAGCAGCGACGGACAGCCAACCTACAATGAGCAGTTCTTC. Residues: CASSDGQPTYNEQFF.

V usage is TRBV4-1 and J usage is TRBJ2-2; D is uncertain. V was cut by 1 base and J by 1 base, with 13 bases left in between. CDR3 length: 17 amino acids. CDR1 is MGHRA, CDR2 YSYEKL, per germline. The CDR3 region has the DNA TGCGCCAGCAGCCAAGTTAAGGAAAGACAGAACACCGGGGAGCTGTTTTTT. Protein sequence: CASSQVKERQNTGELFF.

This CDR3 reads CASSFGTRHEQYF. Here the CDR3 DNA reads TGTGCCAGCAGTTTTGGGACTAGGCATGAGCAGTACTTC. This chain uses TRBV12-3 or TRBV12-4 with TRBJ2-7, with 8 bases fitting TRBD2. CDR3 length: 13 residues. V dropped 3 bases and J dropped 7; count of bases not matched to a gene: 5.

This clone has just one count. The V and J genes are TRBV29-1 and TRBJ1-2, with unresolved D. The CDR3 covers 10 residues. The V end lost 4 bases, the J end lost 6 bases, and 6 bases lay between the germline ends. Per the germline V gene, CDR1 is SQVTM and CDR2 is ANQGSEA. The CDR3 coding sequence is TGCAGCGTTGCCGGAGATGGCTACACCTTC. This encodes CSVAGDGYTF.

V usage is TRBV7-2 and J usage is TRBJ1-5, with 7 bases fitting TRBD1. V lost 3 bases and J lost 9; bases outside the gene matches: 11. CDR1 and CDR2 (germline): SGHTA, FQGNSA. The CDR3 length is 15 residues. DNA of the CDR3: TGTGCCAGCAGCTTCTCGGGACAGATTAGCGCGCCCCAGCATTTT. Translated: CASSFSGQISAPQHF.

V usage is TRBV2 and J usage is TRBJ2-1; tentative D call: TRBD2 (5 bases). Trimming took 6 bases from V and 9 from J, leaving 15 bases between them. This CDR3 has 13 amino acids. CDR1 is SNHLY, CDR2 FYNNEI, per germline. CDR3 coding DNA: TGTGCCAGCAGCATAACTAGGATTGGTGAGCAGTTCTTC. It translates to CASSITRIGEQFF. The full variable domain, completed using reference TRBV2 and TRBJ2-1, is EPEVTQTPSHQVTQMGQEVILRCVPISNHLYFYWYRQILGQKVEFLVSFYNNEISEKSEIFDDQFSVERPDGSNFTLKIRSTKLEDSAMYFCASSITRIGEQFFGPGTRLTVL.

This clone has only a few counts. V is TRBV6-5 and J is TRBJ2-7; 7 bases fit TRBD2. This CDR3 has 15 amino acids. The ends lost 0 bases at V and 5 bases at J; junction bases unmatched: 7. Germline CDR1 MNHEY, CDR2 SVGAGI. The CDR3 sequence is CASSYSLLASDEQYF. The CDR3 DNA is TGTGCCAGCAGTTACTCGCTACTAGCGAGCGACGAGCAGTACTTC.

The chain recombines TRBV6-2 or TRBV6-3 with TRBJ2-1; a weak D match, TRBD1 (6 bases). The CDR3 contains 15 residues. With 5 bases removed from V and 5 bases from J, the gap between germline ends came to 16 bases. Per the germline V gene, CDR1 is MNHEY and CDR2 is SVGEGT. CDR3 bases: TGTGCCAGCAGTCCCTTCTGGACAGAAAACAATGAGCAGTTCTTC. This sequence encodes CASSPFWTENNEQFF.

The chain has TRBV27 and TRBJ2-3; tentatively, D is TRBD2 (6 bases). Germline loops: CDR1 MNHEY, CDR2 SMNVEV (reference sequence). V was clipped by 8 bases and J by 0 bases, with 18 bases between them. CDR3 size: 16 residues. CDR3 nucleotide sequence: TGTGCCAGCCGATATAGCGGAGCTCGTAGCACAGATACGCAGTATTTT. Translating it yields CASRYSGARSTDTQYF.

This chain joins TRBV2 and TRBJ2-5, with 9 bases aligning to TRBD1. CDR1 and CDR2 from the germline V gene are SNHLY and FYNNEI. The junction had 12 bases not matched to a gene; V was cut back by 3 bases and J by 4 bases. The length of the CDR3 is 17 residues. As DNA, the CDR3 is TGTGCCAGCAGTGACCTCCTTCCGACAGGGGGGAGAGAGACCCAGTACTTC. Protein sequence: CASSDLLPTGGRETQYF.

The genes are TRBV29-1 and TRBJ2-2; TRBD1 matches at 9 bases. The germline gives CDR1 SQVTM, CDR2 ANQGSEA. V shed 4 bases and J 1 base; nucleotides not matched to a gene: 4. The length of the CDR3 is 15 residues. Here the CDR3 DNA reads TGCAGCGTTGGGTGGGGACAGGGGAACACCGGGGAGCTGTTTTTT. This gives the protein CSVGWGQGNTGELFF.

The sample holds one count of this clone. V is TRBV6-2 or TRBV6-3 and J is TRBJ2-3, with D possibly matching TRBD1 (6 bases). From germline, CDR1 is MNHEY and CDR2 SVGEGT. V lost 0 bases and J lost 6, with 22 bases in between. The CDR3 is made up of 18 amino acids. CDR3 DNA sequence: TGTGCCAGCAGTTACTCGATATTCGGGGCAGGGGTGGTGGATACGCAGTATTTT. Encoded protein: CASSYSIFGAGVVDTQYF.

The V and J genes are TRBV5-1 and TRBJ2-7, with 8 bases matching TRBD2. This CDR3 is built from 15 residues. Germline loops: CDR1 SGHRS, CDR2 YFSETQ. V lost 7 bases and J lost 4; bases outside the gene matches: 13. CDR3 DNA sequence: TGCGCCAGCGGGCCCGGTGGTAGCGGGATATACGAGCAGTACTTC. This gives the protein CASGPGGSGIYEQYF.

The V gene is TRBV25-1, the J gene TRBJ1-2, with 7 bases that match TRBD1. The V segment lost 6 bases and the J segment 1 base; nucleotides outside the gene matches: 5. The CDR3 has 14 amino acids. Germline CDR1 is MGHDK and CDR2 is SYGVNS. CDR3 DNA sequence: TGTGCCAGCAGGATGACAGGGATTAACTATGGCTACACCTTC. Protein product: CASRMTGINYGYTF.